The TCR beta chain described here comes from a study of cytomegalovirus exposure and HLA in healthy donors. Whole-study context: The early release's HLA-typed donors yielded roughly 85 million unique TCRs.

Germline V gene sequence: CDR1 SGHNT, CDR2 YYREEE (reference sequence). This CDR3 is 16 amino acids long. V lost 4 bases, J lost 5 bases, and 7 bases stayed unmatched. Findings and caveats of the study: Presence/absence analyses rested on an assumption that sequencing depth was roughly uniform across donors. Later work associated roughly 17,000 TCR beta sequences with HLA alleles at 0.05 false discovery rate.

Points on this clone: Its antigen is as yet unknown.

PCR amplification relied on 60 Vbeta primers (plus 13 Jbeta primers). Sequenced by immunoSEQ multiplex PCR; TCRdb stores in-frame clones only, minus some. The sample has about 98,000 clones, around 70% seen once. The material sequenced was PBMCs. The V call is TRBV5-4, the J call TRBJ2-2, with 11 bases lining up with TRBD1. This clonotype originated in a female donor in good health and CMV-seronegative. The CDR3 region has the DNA TGTGCCAGCAGCCCCGGACAGGGGGCGGGAACCGGGGAGCTGTTTTTT. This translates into CASSPGQGAGTGELFF.